These 7 T cell receptor beta chains came from one sample sequenced in a study of T cell responses to AZD1222 COVID-19 vaccine. TCRdb's table, derived via immunoSEQ multiplex PCR, lists solely in-frame clones and lacks some. The sample has fewer than 150,000 clones, over 75% seen once. Specimen: peripheral blood, collected on day 0 of AZD1222 vaccination. Receptors were obtained from an adult in good health.

V usage is TRBV6-4 and J usage is TRBJ2-3; D assignment may be TRBD1 or TRBD2 (5 bases each). V was pared by 4 bases and J by 8 bases, with 13 bases between. This CDR3 region has 13 residues. Germline CDR1 and CDR2: MRHNA and SNTAGT. The CDR3, as DNA: TGTGCCAGCAGTGTTGAGGGGTGGGGTACGCAGTATTTT. Amino acid sequence: CASSVEGWGTQYF.

The chain couples TRBV18 to TRBJ2-3; D is unclear. This CDR3 is 16 amino acids long. V was cut by 1 base and J by 0 bases, with 11 bases left in between. Germline CDR1 is KGHSH and CDR2 is LQKENI. The DNA for the CDR3 is TGTGCCAGCTCACCACGTCCGGTATCTAGCACAGATACGCAGTATTTT. This gives the protein CASSPRPVSSTDTQYF.

The chain combines TRBV20-1 with TRBJ1-1; D is ambiguous. With 3 bases removed from V and 1 base from J, the gap between germline ends came to 6 bases. The CDR3 consists of 12 residues. Germline CDR1 DFQATT, CDR2 SNEGSKA (reference sequence). CDR3 nucleotide sequence: TGCAGTGCTAGTCGGGGGAACACTGAAGCTTTCTTT. This encodes CSASRGNTEAFF.

The chain has TRBV5-1 and TRBJ2-1; D uncertain. Germline V gene lookup returns CDR1 SGHRS and CDR2 YFSETQ. The CDR3 sequence is 11 residues long. Trimming removed 2 bases from V and 5 bases from J, with 2 bases in between. The CDR3 protein is CASSLNNEQFF. The CDR3 region has the DNA TGCGCCAGCAGCTTAAACAATGAGCAGTTCTTC.

The chain joins TRBV30 to TRBJ2-7; the match to TRBD1 covers 8 bases. With V trimmed by 5 bases and J by 2 bases, 11 bases remained unmatched. The CDR3 runs to 15 residues. The V gene's germline CDR1 is GTSNPN and CDR2 SVGIG (reference sequence). CDR3 sequence: CAWSLARDRTYEQYF. The CDR3 DNA follows: TGTGCCTGGTCACTTGCCCGGGACAGGACCTACGAGCAGTACTTC. The entire variable domain, with the rest obtained from reference TRBV30 and TRBJ2-7, is as follows: SQTIHQWPATLVQPVGSPLSLECTVEGTSNPNLYWYRQAAGRGLQLLFYSVGIGQISSEVPQNLSASRPQDRQFILSSKKLLLSDSGFYLCAWSLARDRTYEQYFGPGTRLTVT.

The V call is TRBV5-5, the J call TRBJ1-2; TRBD1 might be the D (6 bases). CDR1 SGHKS and CDR2 YYEKEE come from the germline V gene (reference sequence). The CDR3 runs to 14 residues. With 4 bases removed from V and 4 bases from J, the gap between germline ends came to 14 bases. The CDR3 loop reads CASSARTASYGYTF. CDR3 in DNA: TGTGCCAGCAGCGCCCGGACAGCTAGCTATGGCTACACCTTC.

The chain links TRBV7-2 to TRBJ1-2; D possibly corresponds to TRBD1 (6 bases). V was pared by 5 bases and J by 4 bases, with 20 bases between. Germline V gene sequence: CDR1 SGHTA, CDR2 FQGNSA. This CDR3 has 16 amino acids. CDR3: CASSPRGGIRGYGYTF. The CDR3 nucleotides read TGTGCCAGCAGCCCCAGGGGAGGAATAAGGGGCTATGGCTACACCTTC.